This TCR beta chain was identified during a study of radiotherapy plus CTLA-4 blockade in lung cancer. Across the whole study: Among enrolled patients, roughly 18% responded and 31% achieved disease control. Study-wide results and limits: In blood, TCR clones derived from the tumor expanded after radiotherapy plus ipilimumab. Early shifts in blood T cell clones, with interferon-beta, reportedly predicted response best.

Chemo-refractory metastatic non-small-cell lung cancer patients were treated with focal radiation plus CTLA-4 blockade with ipilimumab. The repertoire was sequenced with immunoSEQ multiplex PCR; TCRdb's copy has only in-frame clones and lacks some. The table lists roughly 120,000 clones, 65% to 85% of them singletons. CDR1 and CDR2 (germline): SGHNT, YYREEE (reference sequence). The V segment lost 2 bases and the J segment 2 bases; nucleotides outside the gene matches: 10. CDR3 length equals 17 residues. As concerns this clone: The antigen remains unidentified.

The material sequenced was peripheral blood, taken from a patient treated with radiotherapy plus ipilimumab. V and J are TRBV5-4 and TRBJ2-1, with 7 bases lining up with TRBD1. This TCR was recovered from a human donor with non-small cell lung cancer who had a partial response to radiotherapy plus ipilimumab. The CDR3 nucleotides are TGTGCCAGCAGCTTTCGTCAGGGTGGACAGGCCTACAATGAGCAGTTCTTC. Translated, it gives CASSFRQGGQAYNEQFF.